The 20 T cell receptor beta chains reported below all come from one sample, sequenced in a study of cytotoxic CD8 clonotypes in ibrutinib-treated CLL. Sequencing was performed with immunoSEQ multiplex PCR; in TCRdb, only in-frame clones are kept and a portion is missing. The sample has about 84,000 clones; around 83% are singletons. The sample in question was PBMCs, obtained before ibrutinib treatment. These receptors originate from a human donor with chronic lymphocytic leukemia.

V gene TRBV27 combines with J gene TRBJ2-6; D not certain. The CDR3 sequence is 15 residues long. CDR1 is MNHEY and CDR2 is SMNVEV in the germline V gene (reference sequence). Deletions cut 6 bases from V and 4 bases from J, with 13 bases between. CDR3 protein: CASRQIISGANVLTF. The CDR3 DNA follows: TGTGCCAGCAGACAAATCATTTCCGGGGCCAACGTCCTGACTTTC. Full variable domain (remainder filled in from reference TRBV27 and TRBJ2-6): EAQVTQNPRYLITVTGKKLTVTCSQNMNHEYMSWYRQDPGLGLRQIYYSMNVEVTDKGDVPEGYKVSRKEKRNFPLILESPSPNQTSLYFCASRQIISGANVLTFGAGSRLTVL.

V gene TRBV7-3 combines with J gene TRBJ2-1; TRBD2 agrees at 10 bases. The length of the CDR3 is 15 residues. Germline V gene lookup returns CDR1 SGHTA and CDR2 FQGTGA. V was clipped by 5 bases and J by 6 bases; unmatched bases: 7. Written as DNA, the CDR3 is TGTGCCAGCAGCGCCATAGCGGGAGGTGTCAATGAGCAGTTCTTC. Encoded protein: CASSAIAGGVNEQFF.

The chain joins TRBV7-3 to TRBJ1-1; 7 positions agree with TRBD1. The CDR3 spans 14 residues. V was pared by 5 bases and J by 2 bases, with 5 bases of the junction left unmatched. Germline loops: CDR1 SGHTA, CDR2 FQGTGA. CDR3 DNA: TGTGCCAGCAGCCTGGGACAGCCAAACACTGAAGCTTTCTTT. Its protein is CASSLGQPNTEAFF.

This chain joins TRBV4-3 and TRBJ1-2; the D is unclear. V shed 4 bases and J shed 4 bases, with 13 bases lying between them. Germline CDR1 is LGHNA and CDR2 is YSLEER. This CDR3 comprises 14 residues. The CDR3: CASSRRWGSYGYTF. CDR3 DNA sequence: TGCGCCAGCAGCCGACGCTGGGGTAGCTATGGCTACACCTTC.

V gene TRBV5-1 combines with J gene TRBJ1-4, with 7 bases identical to TRBD1. From germline, CDR1 is SGHRS and CDR2 YFSETQ. The V and J ends lost 2 bases and 4 bases, in that order; junction bases with no gene match: 2. This CDR3 region has 14 residues. CDR3 residues: CASSFGQVNEKLFF. The CDR3, as DNA: TGCGCCAGCAGCTTTGGACAGGTTAATGAAAAACTGTTTTTT.

The CDR3 sequence is CASSYSAGVDYGYTF. CDR3 nucleotide sequence: TGTGCCAGCAGTTACTCGGCAGGGGTCGACTATGGCTACACCTTC. The chain joins TRBV6-6 to TRBJ1-2, with TRBD1 as a possible D gene (6 bases). Trimming removed 0 bases at V and 3 bases at J, with 11 bases between. The germline gives CDR1 MNHNY, CDR2 SVGAGI (reference sequence). This CDR3 spans 15 amino acids.

The V and J genes are TRBV6-6 and TRBJ1-2; 7 positions match TRBD1. The V and J ends lost 5 bases and 2 bases, in that order; junction bases with no gene match: 5. Germline values: CDR1 MNHNY, CDR2 SVGAGI (reference sequence). The CDR3 totals 14 residues. CDR3 sequence reads: CASSTKTGNYGYTF. DNA of the CDR3: TGTGCCAGCAGTACTAAGACAGGGAACTATGGCTACACCTTC.

This chain links TRBV28 with TRBJ1-2; tentative D call: TRBD1 (6 bases). Germline V gene lookup returns CDR1 MDHEN and CDR2 SYDVKM. This CDR3 has 14 residues. Trimming removed 6 bases from V and 5 bases from J, with 16 bases in between. This chain's CDR3 is CASSTPDRKYGYTF. The CDR3, as DNA: TGTGCCAGCAGCACCCCGGACAGAAAGTATGGCTACACCTTC.

This chain links TRBV28 with TRBJ2-7; TRBD2 agrees at 13 bases. The CDR3 length is 15 residues. V dropped 6 bases and J dropped 2; count of bases not matched to a gene: 4. Germline V lookup: CDR1 MDHEN, CDR2 SYDVKM. CDR3 sequence (DNA): TGTGCCAGCAGAGAACTAGCGGGAGGGACCTACGAGCAGTACTTC. As protein: CASRELAGGTYEQYF.

This CDR3 is CASSPGINYGYTF. The CDR3 DNA is TGTGCCAGCAGCCCCGGAATCAACTATGGCTACACCTTC. The chain is built from TRBV5-8 and TRBJ1-2; D not certain. Trimming stripped 4 bases from V and 2 bases from J, with 9 bases between. The germline V gene encodes CDR1 SGHTS and CDR2 YDEGEE. The CDR3 covers 13 residues. The full variable domain, in which reference TRBV5-8 and TRBJ1-2 provide the parts outside the CDR3, is EAGVTQSPTHLIKTRGQQATLRCSPISGHTSVYWYQQALGLGLQFLLWYDEGEERNRGNFPPRFSGRQFPNYSSELNVNALELEDSALYLCASSPGINYGYTFGSGTRLTVV.

CDR3: CASSVGQAGGTPRHEQFF. CDR3 nucleotide sequence: TGTGCCAGCAGCGTAGGTCAGGCGGGAGGTACACCACGACATGAGCAGTTCTTC. The chain employs TRBV9 and TRBJ2-1; 8 nucleotides agree with TRBD2. Germline CDR1 reads SGDLS; CDR2 reads YYNGEE. The CDR3 has 18 residues. The V segment lost 0 bases and the J segment 8 bases; nucleotides outside the gene matches: 16.

J is TRBJ2-1 and V is TRBV4-2, with TRBD2 matching over 13 bases. The trim removed 4 bases at V and 4 bases at J, leaving 4 bases unmatched. Germline values: CDR1 LGHNA, CDR2 YNFKEQ. The CDR3 loop spans 16 amino acids. CDR3 in DNA: TGTGCCAGCAGCCGAGAGACTAGCGGGGGGTACAATGAGCAGTTCTTC. Amino acid sequence: CASSRETSGGYNEQFF.

V gene TRBV5-6 combines with J gene TRBJ1-1; perhaps TRBD1 as D (5 bases). Germline CDR1 reads SGHDT; CDR2 reads YYEEEE. This CDR3 has 13 amino acids. Trimming pared 7 bases from V and 4 bases from J, leaving 14 bases between. CDR3 DNA sequence: TGTGCCAGCTCTTCCGGGGGAGGCACTGAAGCTTTCTTT. This codes for CASSSGGGTEAFF.

V is TRBV6-5 and J is TRBJ1-2; tentative D call: TRBD1 (6 bases). The CDR3 spans 14 residues. Per the germline V gene, CDR1 is MNHEY and CDR2 is SVGAGI. V was shortened by 3 bases and J by 3 bases, with 11 bases between the two germline ends. CDR3: CASSYRDTDYGYTF. The CDR3 DNA reads TGTGCCAGCAGTTATAGGGACACCGACTATGGCTACACCTTC.

The CDR3 DNA follows: TGTGCCAGTAGTCGTTCGGGAGATGGAAACACCATATATTTT. Protein sequence: CASSRSGDGNTIYF. J is TRBJ1-3 and V is TRBV19; D ambiguous. The CDR3 contains 14 residues. Trimming cost V 5 bases and J 3 bases, with 11 bases left between them. Germline lookup yields CDR1 LNHDA and CDR2 SQIVND (reference sequence).

The J gene is TRBJ2-1, the V gene TRBV5-1, with TRBD2 matching over 10 bases. The CDR3 contains 17 residues. The germline CDR1 and CDR2 sequences are SGHRS and YFSETQ. Trimming took 4 bases from V and 0 from J; bases not matched to a gene: 7. The CDR3 protein is CASSGRTSGDSYNEQFF. CDR3 nucleotide sequence: TGCGCCAGCAGCGGGCGGACTAGCGGAGACTCCTACAATGAGCAGTTCTTC.

This sequence joins TRBV10-3 and TRBJ2-7, with TRBD1 as a possible D gene (5 bases). Germline CDR1 is ENHRY and CDR2 is SYGVKD. With 4 bases removed from V and 3 bases from J, the gap between germline ends came to 22 bases. The CDR3 contains 17 residues. Here the CDR3 DNA reads TGTGCCATCAGTGCCAAGGAAAAGCTTGACAGATTCTACGAGCAGTACTTC. Encoded protein: CAISAKEKLDRFYEQYF.

The CDR3 DNA is TGCGCCAGCAGCTTGGAGGGCAGGGTTGCAGATACGCAGTATTTT. Translation gives CASSLEGRVADTQYF. J is TRBJ2-3 and V is TRBV5-1, with D perhaps TRBD1 (5 bases). Germline CDR1 SGHRS, CDR2 YFSETQ. V was clipped by 0 bases and J by 4 bases, with 12 bases between them. This CDR3 has 15 residues.

The V call is TRBV19, the J call TRBJ2-1; 12 bases match TRBD2. After removal of 3 bases from V and 0 bases from J, the junction contained 9 bases not matched to a gene. CDR3 length equals 19 residues. In germline, CDR1 is LNHDA, CDR2 SQIVND (reference sequence). The CDR3 DNA is TGTGCCAGTAGTATGGCTAGCGGGAGGGTTGTAAGCTCCTACAATGAGCAGTTCTTC. Translating it yields CASSMASGRVVSSYNEQFF.

This sequence joins TRBV7-2 and TRBJ1-1; tentatively, D is TRBD1 (5 bases). CDR3 length: 14 residues. The V end lost 3 bases, the J end lost 0 bases, and 8 bases lay between the germline ends. Looked up from germline, CDR1 is SGHTA and CDR2 is FQGNSA. The CDR3, as DNA: TGTGCCAGCAGCTTGGGGGTGGTGAACACTGAAGCTTTCTTT. This translates into CASSLGVVNTEAFF.